Following are 27 T cell receptor beta chains from one sample sequenced in a study of beta chain features in type 1 diabetes (dated by TCRdb to the late 2010s). The library was produced with the immunoSEQ multiplex PCR assay. The entire amount of isolated RNA was reverse transcribed using the High Capacity cDNA Reverse Transcription Kit, so the sequenced TCRB transcripts were expressed ones. In TCRdb, the immuneACCESS table is reduced to in-frame sequences with V and J assigned. These tables do not hold every clone; where another copy was compared, an unresolved V gene accounts for under half, and the others remain unexplained. The sample data list 400,000 to 500,000 clones, and approximately 15% of these were observed just once. Of the sample, approximately 0.035% is held by the ten largest clones. Source material: naive CD4+ T cells from blood. Reading the label with the study, this specimen's cell subset or site is: true naive CD4+ T cells. These receptors were taken from a man between 25 and 39 years old in good health.

Comment on this clone: The sample contains more than one DNA sequence encoding this CDR3. This chain joins TRBV20-1 and TRBJ2-3; D gene ambiguous. The V end was cut by 1 base, the J end by 3 bases, with 2 bases between. The CDR3 totals 11 residues. Germline CDR1 reads DFQATT; CDR2 reads SNEGSKA (reference sequence). The CDR3 loop is CSARVTDTQYF. In nucleotides, the CDR3 is TGCAGTGCTAGAGTGACAGATACGCAGTATTTT.

The J gene is TRBJ2-7, the V gene TRBV5-4; 10 bases agree with TRBD1. Germline loops: CDR1 SGHNT, CDR2 YYREEE (reference sequence). The CDR3 length is 16 residues. After removal of 0 bases from V and 5 bases from J, the junction contained 8 bases not matched to a gene. CDR3 residues: CASSLDPGQGSHEQYF. The CDR3 DNA follows: TGTGCCAGCAGCTTGGATCCGGGACAGGGGTCCCACGAGCAGTACTTC.

The chain uses TRBV5-4 and TRBJ2-1; 10 positions match TRBD2. The CDR3 contains 16 residues. Germline values: CDR1 SGHNT, CDR2 YYREEE (reference sequence). J lost 5 bases, V lost 4 bases, and 9 bases had no gene match. The CDR3 bases are TGTGCCAGCAGCGCCGCCCTTACTAGCGGGAACAATGAGCAGTTCTTC. Protein product: CASSAALTSGNNEQFF.

This chain connects TRBV9 to TRBJ2-2; weak D call: TRBD2 (5 bases). V lost 0 bases and J lost 1, with 10 bases in between. CDR1 and CDR2 from the germline V gene are SGDLS and YYNGEE. CDR3 length: 16 residues. CDR3 DNA sequence: TGTGCCAGCAGCGTAGGCCGGGATGAGAACACCGGGGAGCTGTTTTTT. This encodes CASSVGRDENTGELFF.

Details on this clone: A much larger clonotype is one base distant, so this may be a read error. Other DNA sequences in the sample encode the same CDR3. This chain connects TRBV7-2 to TRBJ2-6; D may be TRBD1 (5 bases). The CDR3 consists of 15 residues. Germline CDR1 reads SGHTA; CDR2 reads FQGNSA. V gave up 0 bases and J gave up 2 bases, with 5 bases separating them. The CDR3 reads CASSLAGAGANVLTF. DNA of the CDR3: TGTGCCAGCAGCTTAGCAGGGGCTGGGGCCAACGTCCTGACTTTC.

The rearrangement links TRBV29-1 to TRBJ1-1; tentatively, D is TRBD1 (5 bases). The V gene's germline CDR1 is SQVTM and CDR2 ANQGSEA. Trimming stripped 7 bases from V and 8 bases from J, with 26 bases between. This CDR3 region has 15 residues. The CDR3 spells CSGYRDAGLITEAFF. CDR3 nucleotide sequence: TGCAGCGGGTACCGGGACGCGGGACTCATTACAGAAGCTTTCTTT.

Worth noting for this clone: This specimen includes other DNA sequences encoding the same CDR3. This rearrangement joins TRBV5-6 to TRBJ2-1; D unclear. Germline V lookup: CDR1 SGHDT, CDR2 YYEEEE. V was clipped by 7 bases and J by 9 bases, with 23 bases between them. The CDR3 is 15 residues long. The DNA of the CDR3 is TGTGCCAGCCGCCGGGTGGACGACCAGAGAGGTGAGCAGTTCTTC. This sequence encodes CASRRVDDQRGEQFF.

The V and J genes are TRBV11-2 and TRBJ2-2, with 9 bases lining up with TRBD2. Looked up from germline, CDR1 is SGHAT and CDR2 is FQNNGV. The length of the CDR3 is 16 residues. V shed 5 bases, J shed 0 bases, and the junction held 4 bases outside the gene matches. CDR3 loop: CASSPLAGANTGELFF. In DNA form, the CDR3 reads TGTGCCAGCAGCCCACTAGCGGGTGCGAACACCGGGGAGCTGTTTTTT.

CDR3 sequence: CASGIQGTDTQYF. For the CDR3, the DNA is TGTGCCAGCGGAATACAGGGAACAGATACGCAGTATTTT. The V gene is TRBV7-2, the J gene TRBJ2-3; possible D gene TRBD1, 6 bases. Between the trimmed V and J ends, which lost 8 bases and 3 bases, there was a span of 12 bases. Germline CDR1 reads SGHTA; CDR2 reads FQGNSA. The CDR3 is 13 residues long. The whole variable domain, filled in from reference TRBV7-2 and TRBJ2-3, reads GAGVSQSPSNKVTEKGKDVELRCDPISGHTALYWYRQSLGQGLEFLIYFQGNSAPDKSGLPSDRFSAERTGGSVSTLTIQRTQQEDSAVYLCASGIQGTDTQYFGPGTRLTVL.

This clone appeared a few times. The chain employs TRBV19 and TRBJ1-4; D is undetermined. CDR1 is LNHDA, CDR2 SQIVND, per germline (reference sequence). V was shortened by 5 bases and J by 2 bases, with 12 bases between the two germline ends. The CDR3 loop spans 15 amino acids. Here the CDR3 reads CASSLRGSTNEKLFF. The CDR3 coding sequence is TGTGCCAGTAGTCTCCGAGGGAGTACTAATGAAAAACTGTTTTTT.

This clone has more than one count but fewer than ten. This sequence joins TRBV7-8 and TRBJ2-4; D remains unclear. Trimming took 4 bases from V and 0 from J, leaving 4 bases between them. The length of the CDR3 is 13 residues. CDR1 is SGHVS and CDR2 is FQNEAQ in the germline V gene. CDR3 residues: CASSSLAKNIQYF. CDR3 bases: TGTGCCAGCAGCTCGCTAGCCAAAAACATTCAGTACTTC.

The chain joins TRBV7-9 to TRBJ1-1, with D possibly being TRBD1 (5 bases). The CDR3 runs 14 residues. The ends were cut back, 4 bases at V and 6 bases at J, with 15 bases in the middle. In germline, CDR1 is SEHNR, CDR2 FQNEAQ (reference sequence). The CDR3 is CASSSRAFIAEAFF. The CDR3 DNA reads as TGTGCCAGCAGCTCCAGGGCCTTCATCGCTGAAGCTTTCTTT.

This clone was seen only a few times. DNA of the CDR3: TGCAGCGTTGTGGGTAGACAGGGTTTAAACATTCAGTACTTC. This codes for CSVVGRQGLNIQYF. V is TRBV29-1 and J is TRBJ2-4; the match to TRBD1 covers 7 bases. The CDR3 consists of 14 residues. The V gene end was trimmed by 4 bases and the J gene end by 6 bases; junction bases not matched to a gene: 9. The germline V gene encodes CDR1 SQVTM and CDR2 ANQGSEA.

This clone turned up a few times. The chain carries TRBV6-5 and TRBJ1-1; 7 bases match TRBD1. The CDR3 extends over 15 amino acids. With V trimmed by 5 bases and J by 6 bases, 12 bases remained unmatched. Germline CDR1 reads MNHEY; CDR2 reads SVGAGI. This CDR3 is CASSKPGQKISEAFF. CDR3 nucleotides: TGTGCCAGCAGTAAACCGGGACAGAAAATTTCTGAAGCTTTCTTT.

This clone was seen only a few times. The chain carries TRBV28 and TRBJ1-5; a possible D gene is TRBD1 (5 bases). V dropped 3 bases and J dropped 6 bases, with 6 bases sitting between them. The CDR3 length is 12 residues. In germline, CDR1 is MDHEN, CDR2 SYDVKM. CDR3 region: CASSLRGQPQHF. The CDR3 nucleotides read TGTGCCAGCAGTTTGAGGGGTCAGCCCCAGCATTTT.

The chain carries TRBV7-2 and TRBJ1-2; D is uncertain. The CDR3 loop spans 14 amino acids. CDR1 is SGHTA, CDR2 FQGNSA, per germline. The V gene lost 0 bases and the J gene lost 8 bases, with 13 bases spanning the gap. CDR3: CASSLATPARGYTF. CDR3 sequence (DNA): TGTGCCAGCAGCTTAGCGACTCCGGCACGGGGCTACACCTTC.

The sample holds a few counts of this clone. CDR3: CASSLAPLTSYEQYF. CDR3 bases: TGCGCCAGCAGCTTGGCCCCACTGACCTCCTACGAGCAGTACTTC. The J gene is TRBJ2-7, the V gene TRBV5-1; D unresolved. Germline values: CDR1 SGHRS, CDR2 YFSETQ. V lost 0 bases and J lost 0, with 10 bases in between. This CDR3 has 15 amino acids.

The CDR3 nucleotides read TGTGCCAGCAGCCCCACTCCGGGGATTGTAGAGACCCAGTACTTC. Translated, it gives CASSPTPGIVETQYF. The rearrangement links TRBV4-2 to TRBJ2-5; a possible D gene is TRBD2 (5 bases). This CDR3 contains 15 residues. Trimming took off 4 bases at V and 4 bases at J, with 16 bases between the two ends. The germline CDR1 and CDR2 sequences are LGHNA and YNFKEQ.

This clone occurred once. The chain recombines TRBV9 with TRBJ2-7; D call uncertain. V shed 4 bases and J shed 3 bases, with 11 bases lying between them. Germline V gene lookup returns CDR1 SGDLS and CDR2 YYNGEE. The CDR3 has 13 residues. CDR3 coding DNA: TGTGCCAGCAGCTCCACCGGGCGCTACGAGCAGTACTTC. Translating it yields CASSSTGRYEQYF. Based on the CDR3 plus reference TRBV9 and TRBJ2-7, the full variable domain is DSGVTQTPKHLITATGQRVTLRCSPRSGDLSVYWYQQSLDQGLQFLIQYYNGEERAKGNILERFSAQQFPDLHSELNLSSLELGDSALYFCASSSTGRYEQYFGPGTRLTVT.

This chain uses TRBV12-5 with TRBJ1-1, with D possibly being TRBD1 (6 bases). V was clipped by 6 bases and J by 5 bases, with 16 bases between them. This CDR3 has 14 amino acids. Germline CDR1 and CDR2: LGHNT and FRNRAP. The CDR3 region has the DNA TGTGCTAGTGGACCTACACAGGGTCCGACTGAAGCTTTCTTT. Translating gives CASGPTQGPTEAFF.

The chain recombines TRBV18 with TRBJ1-4; D possibly corresponds to TRBD1 (5 bases). From germline, CDR1 is KGHSH and CDR2 LQKENI. V lost 6 bases, J lost 7 bases, and 15 bases lay in between. The CDR3 runs 14 residues. The CDR3 coding sequence is TGTGCCAGCTCCCCGACGCGGCAGGGTGAAAAACTGTTTTTT. Translation gives CASSPTRQGEKLFF.

Only a few counts were recorded for this clone. The chain uses TRBV30 and TRBJ1-2; the match to TRBD1 covers 8 bases. CDR3 length: 15 residues. Germline CDR1 is GTSNPN and CDR2 is SVGIG (reference sequence). J lost 0 bases, V lost 8 bases, and 11 bases had no gene match. The CDR3, as DNA: TGTGCCCCCCGGCGGGGACAGGACTCTAACTATGGCTACACCTTC. This encodes CAPRRGQDSNYGYTF.

This sequence joins TRBV28 and TRBJ1-1; D is unresolved. CDR1 MDHEN and CDR2 SYDVKM come from the germline V gene. CDR3 length: 14 amino acids. Trimming cost V 9 bases and J 1 base, with 15 bases left between them. The CDR3 sequence is CASLSLQSNTEAFF. The CDR3 DNA sequence: TGTGCCAGTTTATCCCTTCAATCGAACACTGAAGCTTTCTTT.

Only a few counts were recorded for this clone. This sample includes further DNA sequences coding for the same CDR3. This CDR3 is CSVALAGRGETQYF. The CDR3 nucleotides read TGCAGCGTTGCTCTAGCGGGAAGGGGTGAGACCCAGTACTTC. The chain carries TRBV29-1 and TRBJ2-5; 9 nucleotides agree with TRBD2. The CDR3 has 14 residues. Germline V lookup: CDR1 SQVTM, CDR2 ANQGSEA. Germline trimming cut 4 bases from V and 5 bases from J; bases unmatched to any gene: 8. Looking up the rest from reference TRBV29-1 and TRBJ2-5 gives the full variable domain: SAVISQKPSRDICQRGTSLTIQCQVDSQVTMMFWYRQQPGQSLTLIATANQGSEATYESGFVIDKFPISRPNLTFSTLTVSNMSPEDSSIYLCSVALAGRGETQYFGPGTRLLVL.

This clone was counted between two and nine times. This chain links TRBV11-2 with TRBJ2-3; 7 bases match TRBD1. CDR1 and CDR2 (germline): SGHAT, FQNNGV. The CDR3 runs to 15 residues. Losses at the gene ends were 5 bases for V and 3 bases for J; bases not matched to a gene: 8. The CDR3 loop is CASSRPGQVTDTQYF. CDR3 nucleotide sequence: TGTGCCAGCAGCCGCCCCGGACAGGTGACAGATACGCAGTATTTT.

This clone was detected only a few times. The genes are TRBV7-2 and TRBJ2-7, with TRBD1 matching 7 bases. Germline V CDR1 and CDR2: SGHTA, FQGNSA. The trim removed 5 bases at V and 0 bases at J, leaving 7 bases unmatched. CDR3 size: 15 residues. For the CDR3, the DNA is TGTGCCAGCAGCCCACGGACAGGCCACTCCTACGAGCAGTACTTC. This gives the protein CASSPRTGHSYEQYF.

This chain links TRBV30 with TRBJ1-1; D not certain. The CDR3 runs 14 residues. CDR1 is GTSNPN, CDR2 SVGIG, per germline (reference sequence). V was clipped by 4 bases and J by 0 bases, with 12 bases between them. In DNA form, the CDR3 reads TGTGCCTGGATTCCCGGCACGATGAACACTGAAGCTTTCTTT. Residues: CAWIPGTMNTEAFF.